Listed below are T cell receptor beta chains from one sample, sequenced in a study of cytomegalovirus exposure and HLA in healthy donors. Sequencing was performed with immunoSEQ multiplex PCR; in TCRdb, only in-frame clones are kept and a portion is missing. This sample has about 120,000 clones, with about 86% found just once. Sequencing was done on a sample of PBMCs. The receptors shown here come from a woman in her thirties or forties in good health and CMV-seronegative. Each CDR3 is given with its conserved first and last residue. A D gene is named only where the DNA matches it firmly. Size is stated for part of the rows, as once, few or many counts, or as a class when the clone is expanded.

j_call clone_size v_call d_call cdr3_nt cdr3_aa
TRBJ2-7 . TRBV20-1 . TGCAGTGCTAGCGGAGGTTACGAGCAGTACTTC CSASGGYEQYF
TRBJ2-3 . TRBV30 TRBD2 TGTGCCGCGGGGACTAGCGGGGTCGATACGCAGTATTTT CAAGTSGVDTQYF
TRBJ1-1 . TRBV5-1 TRBD1 TGCGCCAGCAGCCCCACCGGGACAGGGGGCACTGAAGCTTTCTTT CASSPTGTGGTEAFF
TRBJ2-7 . TRBV5-6 TRBD2 TGTGCCAGCAGTTCGGCCGCTAGCGGGATTCCCTACGAGCAGTACTTC CASSSAASGIPYEQYF
TRBJ2-7 once TRBV5-1 TRBD2 TGCGCCAGCAGCTTGAACTCCCGGGGAGCGGGATCGGGCGAGCAGTACTTC CASSLNSRGAGSGEQYF
TRBJ2-1 once TRBV2 TRBD2 TGTGCCAGCAGTGCATATAGCGGGGGGCTTTACAATGAGCAGTTCTTC CASSAYSGGLYNEQFF
TRBJ2-3 . TRBV19 . TGTGCCAGTAGATCCATGATCGGGTATCCAGATACGCAGTATTTT CASRSMIGYPDTQYF
TRBJ2-3 . TRBV6-6 TRBD1 TGTGCCAGCAGCTTACAGGGGTCCACAGATACGCAGTATTTT CASSLQGSTDTQYF
TRBJ2-5 . TRBV5-1 TRBD2 TGCGCCAGCAGCTCCGGGACTAAAGAGACCCAGTACTTC CASSSGTKETQYF
TRBJ2-5 . TRBV27 TRBD2 TGTGCCAGCGGCGGGCTAGCGGGGGGAGAGACCCAGTACTTC CASGGLAGGETQYF
TRBJ1-1 . TRBV10-1 . TGCGCCAGCAGTCAAGGGGGGGGTAGAACTGAAGCTTTCTTT CASSQGGGRTEAFF
TRBJ2-7 . TRBV23-1 TRBD1 TGCGCCAGCAGTCAAGGAACAGGGGGCGTTCGCTACGAGCAGTACTTC CASSQGTGGVRYEQYF
TRBJ1-1 once TRBV6-1 . TGTGCCAGCAGTTTTACGGGGGGTGTCACTGAAGCTTTCTTT CASSFTGGVTEAFF
TRBJ2-1 few TRBV6-6 TRBD1 TGTGCCAGCAGACCGACAGGGGGGAATGAGCAGTTCTTC CASRPTGGNEQFF
TRBJ2-7 . TRBV5-1 TRBD1 TGCGCCAGCAGCTTGGGCCGGGACAGGGGTGTATACGAGCAGTACTTC CASSLGRDRGVYEQYF
TRBJ1-4 few TRBV4-3 . TGCGCCAGCAGCCAAGATCTGGGGGCGGTTGAAAAACTGTTTTTT CASSQDLGAVEKLFF
TRBJ2-2 . TRBV27 . TGTGCCAGCAGTCCTCACACCGGGGAGCTGTTTTTT CASSPHTGELFF
TRBJ1-6 . TRBV11-2 . TGTGCCAGCAGCCCTCGTCTTAATTCACCCCTCCACTTT CASSPRLNSPLHF
TRBJ1-2 . TRBV6-1 TRBD1 TGTGCCAGCAGACGCACAGGGGAGCAATATGGCTACACCTTC CASRRTGEQYGYTF
TRBJ2-7 . TRBV4-1 TRBD2 TGCGCCAGCAGCCAACCGGGACTATTTCCCGAGCAGTACTTC CASSQPGLFPEQYF
TRBJ2-7 few TRBV2 TRBD1 TGTGCCAGCAGTCGTGGACAGGGCTACGAGCAGTACTTC CASSRGQGYEQYF
TRBJ1-4 . TRBV19 TRBD1 TGTGCCAGTAGTATAGTTGGGACAGGGGGACGTGAAAAACTGTTTTTT CASSIVGTGGREKLFF
TRBJ1-2 . TRBV2 TRBD1 TGTGCCAGCAGTGAATCCGGGGACAGGGGATCATATGGCTACACCTTC CASSESGDRGSYGYTF
TRBJ1-1 once TRBV27 . TGTGCCAGCAGTACAAAATCAAGACCTAATAACGGGGCTTTCTTT CASSTKSRPNNGAFF
TRBJ2-3 . TRBV19 . TGTGCCAGTTCTCCCAGGGAATTTCGTGCAGATACGCAGTATTTT CASSPREFRADTQYF
TRBJ2-7 . TRBV7-2 . TGTGCCAGCAGCGTCCGAGGGAACGGACCCTACGAGCAGTACTTC CASSVRGNGPYEQYF
TRBJ1-1 . TRBV5-1 . TGCGCCAGCTCGCCGGGTTTGAACACTGAAGCTTTCTTT CASSPGLNTEAFF
TRBJ1-1 . TRBV11-2 . TGTGCCAGCAGCTTAGGCCACAAGAACACTGAAGCTTTCTTT CASSLGHKNTEAFF
TRBJ2-5 . TRBV7-9 TRBD2 TGTTCCAGCAGCCGATCCGGACTAGCGGGAGGGTACCAAGAGACCCAGTACTTC CSSSRSGLAGGYQETQYF
TRBJ2-1 . TRBV14 TRBD2 TGTGCCAGCAGCCTAGGGACTAGCGTATACAATGAGCAGTTCTTC CASSLGTSVYNEQFF
TRBJ2-2 . TRBV4-2 . TGTGCCAGCAGCCAAGAGGTGACTACCGGGACCGGGGAGCTGTTTTTT CASSQEVTTGTGELFF
TRBJ2-1 few TRBV4-3 TRBD1 TGCGCCAGCAGCCAGGTCCACCCGGGACAGGGACCCAATGAGCAGTTCTTC CASSQVHPGQGPNEQFF